Below, one T cell receptor (beta chain) is given with its context. Its antigen is not identified. The PCR contained 60 Vbeta and 13 Jbeta primers. Produced via immunoSEQ multiplex PCR; TCRdb's table is partial and in-frame only. The listing records 150,000 to 200,000 clones. These data belong to a study of cytomegalovirus exposure and HLA in healthy donors. General study findings and limits: In a later analysis, at a false discovery rate of 0.05, fewer than 20,000 TCR beta sequences were associated with HLA alleles. An ancestry cluster, one associated with Asian ancestry, reportedly showed fewer N-insertions than the approximately 660-donor mean in a later analysis.

The V gene's germline CDR1 is SGHDT and CDR2 YYEEEE. Trimming cost V 2 bases and J 2 bases, with 11 bases left between them. The CDR3 spans 16 residues. The sequenced sample consisted of PBMCs. This chain uses TRBV5-6 with TRBJ1-6, with unresolved D. The sequence came from a woman between 18 and 30 years old in good health and CMV-seropositive. CDR3 residues: CASSFFRTAYNSPLHF. CDR3 in DNA: TGTGCCAGCAGCTTTTTTAGAACAGCCTATAATTCACCCCTCCACTTT.